Each of the 26 T cell receptor beta chains below was sequenced from the same sample in a study of OX40 agonist ivuxolimab in advanced cancers. Produced via immunoSEQ multiplex PCR; TCRdb's table is partial and in-frame only. The table lists 70,000 to 85,000 clones, about 93% of them singletons. Sequencing used CD4+ or CD8+ T cells sorted from blood, obtained in a trial of the OX40 agonist ivuxolimab. These receptors were obtained from an adult with an advanced solid tumor such as melanoma, head and neck, liver or kidney cancer.

The V and J genes are TRBV5-1 and TRBJ2-1; 7 nucleotides line up with TRBD2. The CDR3 has 14 residues. The V gene end was trimmed by 2 bases and the J gene end by 7 bases; junction bases not matched to a gene: 6. From germline, CDR1 is SGHRS and CDR2 YFSETQ. Here the CDR3 DNA reads TGCGCCAGCAGCTTTAGCGGGCCCCAAAATGAGCAGTTCTTC. Translation gives CASSFSGPQNEQFF.

The chain recombines TRBV28 with TRBJ2-7; D gene ambiguous. This CDR3 has 14 residues. From germline, CDR1 is MDHEN and CDR2 SYDVKM. V lost 1 base and J 0 bases, leaving 7 bases between the germline ends. The CDR3 sequence is CASSLLGHSYEQYF. The CDR3 DNA sequence: TGTGCCAGCAGTTTATTGGGCCACTCCTACGAGCAGTACTTC.

Only one count was recorded for this clone. The chain is built from TRBV4-3 and TRBJ1-2; 10 bases agree with TRBD1. The CDR3 sequence is 16 residues long. From germline, CDR1 is LGHNA and CDR2 YSLEER. Trimming cost V 3 bases and J 3 bases; bases outside gene matches: 7. This CDR3 reads CASSHQRTGGDYGYTF. In nucleotides, the CDR3 is TGCGCCAGCAGCCACCAAAGGACAGGGGGAGACTATGGCTACACCTTC.

This clone was observed a single time. Other nucleotide sequences in the sample specify the same CDR3. The V call is TRBV9, the J call TRBJ2-2, with D unresolved. Germline V gives CDR1 SGDLS, CDR2 YYNGEE. This CDR3 has 12 residues. The V end lost 2 bases, the J end lost 5 bases, and 4 bases lay between the germline ends. The CDR3 reads CASSVNTGELFF. In nucleotides, the CDR3 is TGTGCCAGCAGCGTCAATACCGGGGAGCTGTTTTTT.

The chain carries TRBV4-2 and TRBJ1-1; 7 nucleotides agree with TRBD1. In germline, CDR1 is LGHNA, CDR2 YNFKEQ. The V gene end was trimmed by 0 bases and the J gene end by 0 bases; junction bases not matched to a gene: 4. The length of the CDR3 is 16 residues. The CDR3 bases are TGTGCCAGCAGCCAAGAACAGGGGATAGTGAACACTGAAGCTTTCTTT. Translation gives CASSQEQGIVNTEAFF.

The gene calls are TRBV13 and TRBJ1-2, with TRBD1 identical over 8 bases. Unmatched junction bases numbered 10, after V lost 3 bases and J lost 10 bases. This CDR3 spans 14 amino acids. Germline V gives CDR1 PRHDT, CDR2 FYEKMQ (reference sequence). Here the CDR3 reads CASSFRGQGHLYTF. For the CDR3, the DNA is TGTGCCAGCAGCTTCAGAGGACAGGGACATCTCTACACCTTC.

The chain is built from TRBV4-3 and TRBJ2-2; D perhaps matches TRBD2 (6 bases). This CDR3 has 16 residues. Germline V CDR1 and CDR2: LGHNA, YSLEER. With 6 bases removed from V and 0 bases from J, the gap between germline ends came to 14 bases. The CDR3 region is CASSFKAGPNTGELFF. DNA for the CDR3: TGCGCCAGCAGTTTCAAAGCGGGCCCGAACACCGGGGAGCTGTTTTTT.

The chain links TRBV7-9 to TRBJ2-7; D unresolved. CDR3 length equals 12 residues. With 2 bases removed from V and 6 bases from J, the gap between germline ends came to 8 bases. In germline, CDR1 is SEHNR, CDR2 FQNEAQ (reference sequence). The CDR3 DNA reads as TGTGCCAGCAGCTTAACATCCGGCGAGCAGTACTTC. This encodes CASSLTSGEQYF.

The chain recombines TRBV7-9 with TRBJ2-3; D not resolved. The germline V and J ends were trimmed by 2 bases and 4 bases, with 10 bases remaining between them. The CDR3 consists of 14 residues. Looked up from germline, CDR1 is SEHNR and CDR2 is FQNEAQ (reference sequence). The CDR3 is CASSLSGRADTQYF. The CDR3, as DNA: TGTGCCAGCAGCTTATCGGGTAGGGCAGATACGCAGTATTTT.

The chain uses TRBV29-1 and TRBJ2-7, with TRBD1 matching 7 bases. Germline V gene data show CDR1 as SQVTM and CDR2 as ANQGSEA. The V and J ends lost 2 bases and 6 bases, in that order; junction bases with no gene match: 13. The CDR3 is 15 residues long. CDR3 DNA sequence: TGCAGCGTTGAAACTAAGACAGGGCCATTGGGCGAGCAGTACTTC. Its translation is CSVETKTGPLGEQYF.

The chain carries TRBV7-2 and TRBJ1-4; D call uncertain. The CDR3 loop spans 11 amino acids. V lost 4 bases, J lost 6 bases, and 3 bases lay in between. Germline-derived CDR1 and CDR2 are SGHTA and FQGNSA. CDR3 protein: CASSYYEKLFF. CDR3 sequence (DNA): TGTGCCAGCAGCTATTATGAAAAACTGTTTTTT.

The chain couples TRBV13 to TRBJ2-1; no clear D. The ends were cut back, 6 bases at V and 7 bases at J, with 22 bases in the middle. Per germline, CDR1 PRHDT and CDR2 FYEKMQ (reference sequence). CDR3 length equals 16 residues. CDR3 in amino acids: CASRQSPSAAANEQFF. The CDR3 DNA sequence: TGTGCCAGCAGACAAAGTCCCTCAGCAGCCGCTAATGAGCAGTTCTTC.

This chain links TRBV5-1 with TRBJ1-5; D call uncertain. V was clipped by 0 bases and J by 0 bases, with 7 bases between them. The V gene's germline CDR1 is SGHRS and CDR2 YFSETQ. The CDR3 spans 15 residues. The CDR3 nucleotides read TGCGCCAGCAGCTTGGGTGAGAATAGCAATCAGCCCCAGCATTTT. Its protein is CASSLGENSNQPQHF. The whole variable domain, filled in from reference TRBV5-1 and TRBJ1-5, reads KAGVTQTPRYLIKTRGQQVTLSCSPISGHRSVSWYQQTPGQGLQFLFEYFSETQRNKGNFPGRFSGRQFSNSRSEMNVSTLELGDSALYLCASSLGENSNQPQHFGDGTRLSIL.

The V call is TRBV7-3, the J call TRBJ2-1; D is uncertain. V was shortened by 2 bases and J by 4 bases, with 3 bases between the two germline ends. The CDR3 contains 12 residues. CDR1 is SGHTA and CDR2 is FQGTGA in the germline V gene. CDR3 bases: TGTGCCAGCAGCTTAGGTTACAATGAGCAGTTCTTC. This codes for CASSLGYNEQFF.

The chain has TRBV18 and TRBJ2-3, with unresolved D. Germline V CDR1 and CDR2: KGHSH, LQKENI. Trimming pared 2 bases from V and 6 bases from J, leaving 21 bases between. The CDR3 is 17 amino acids. DNA of the CDR3: TGTGCCAGCTCACCAGGGGAACCGTTGACAAAAGGGGATACGCAGTATTTT. It yields the protein CASSPGEPLTKGDTQYF. Filled out from reference TRBV18 and TRBJ2-3, the complete variable domain reads NAGVMQNPRHLVRRRGQEARLRCSPMKGHSHVYWYRQLPEEGLKFMVYLQKENIIDESGMPKERFSAEFPKEGPSILRIQQVVRGDSAAYFCASSPGEPLTKGDTQYFGPGTRLTVL.

J is TRBJ2-1 and V is TRBV6-5; TRBD2 is a possible D gene (6 bases). Trimming took 2 bases from V and 7 from J, leaving 15 bases between them. The CDR3 loop spans 15 amino acids. Germline loops: CDR1 MNHEY, CDR2 SVGAGI. The CDR3 sequence is CASSYRRVPDNEQFF. DNA for the CDR3: TGTGCCAGCAGTTACCGGAGGGTTCCAGATAATGAGCAGTTCTTC.

This clone was detected once. The rearrangement uses TRBV29-1 and TRBJ2-7, with D perhaps matching TRBD2 (6 bases). This CDR3 is built from 13 residues. The ends were cut back, 4 bases at V and 2 bases at J, with 12 bases in the middle. Germline loops: CDR1 SQVTM, CDR2 ANQGSEA. DNA of the CDR3: TGCAGCGTTGCGGGAGCGTCGACCTACGAGCAGTACTTC. Translating gives CSVAGASTYEQYF.

This clone was recorded a few times. The CDR3 region has the DNA TGTGCCAGCAGAGTCAGGAACTACGAGCAGTACTTC. Translation: CASRVRNYEQYF. The J gene is TRBJ2-7, the V gene TRBV2; D is unresolved. V was clipped by 6 bases and J by 3 bases, with 9 bases between them. The V gene's germline CDR1 is SNHLY and CDR2 FYNNEI. This CDR3 spans 12 amino acids.

The J gene is TRBJ2-7, the V gene TRBV28; tentative D call: TRBD1 (6 bases). From germline, CDR1 is MDHEN and CDR2 SYDVKM. V was cut by 7 bases and J by 7 bases, with 26 bases left in between. The CDR3 covers 16 residues. DNA of the CDR3: TGTGCCAGCACTTTCATGGGGGCGGTCCCCGTGGGGGAGCAGTACTTC. This encodes CASTFMGAVPVGEQYF.

The J gene is TRBJ2-2, the V gene TRBV11-3, with TRBD2 matching over 9 bases. J gave up 1 base and V 0 bases, and 9 bases lay outside the gene matches. Germline CDR1 SGHNT, CDR2 YENEEA. This CDR3 contains 19 residues. The CDR3 protein is CASSLDPRGREGNTGELFF. The CDR3, as DNA: TGTGCCAGCAGCTTAGATCCCCGAGGGCGGGAGGGGAACACCGGGGAGCTGTTTTTT.

V gene TRBV7-2 combines with J gene TRBJ2-7, with D perhaps TRBD1 (5 bases). There are 14 residues in the CDR3. Trimming left V 5 bases short and J 5 bases short, with 16 bases between. Germline lookup yields CDR1 SGHTA and CDR2 FQGNSA. The CDR3 DNA reads as TGTGCCAGCAGCCCGAATTCGCCCAGGGACGAGCAGTACTTC. Protein sequence: CASSPNSPRDEQYF.

The rearrangement links TRBV4-1 to TRBJ2-3; D is unresolved. Germline V gene data show CDR1 as MGHRA and CDR2 as YSYEKL. Trimming cost V 2 bases and J 0 bases, with 12 bases left between them. The CDR3 is made up of 16 amino acids. CDR3 sequence (DNA): TGCGCCAGCAGCCAAAGTTTGGGTGGGAGCACAGATACGCAGTATTTT. It is translated as CASSQSLGGSTDTQYF.

This chain links TRBV5-5 with TRBJ2-4; D is unclear. The CDR3 consists of 15 residues. V lost 3 bases and J lost 1, with 11 bases in between. Germline assignment: CDR1 SGHKS and CDR2 YYEKEE (reference sequence). CDR3 sequence (DNA): TGTGCCAGCAGCTCGGGTCACCCGGCCAAAAACATTCAGTACTTC. This translates into CASSSGHPAKNIQYF. The variable domain in full, with the rest retrieved from reference TRBV5-5 and TRBJ2-4, is DAGVTQSPTHLIKTRGQQVTLRCSPISGHKSVSWYQQVLGQGPQFIFQYYEKEERGRGNFPDRFSARQFPNYSSELNVNALLLGDSALYLCASSSGHPAKNIQYFGAGTRLSVL.

This chain links TRBV7-2 with TRBJ2-2; no definite D call. The CDR3 spans 15 residues. CDR1 and CDR2 from the germline V gene are SGHTA and FQGNSA. The V and J ends lost 1 base and 4 bases respectively, with 10 bases between them. CDR3 nucleotide sequence: TGTGCCAGCAGCTTAGGAAGGGCTGGCACCGGGGAGCTGTTTTTT. Translated: CASSLGRAGTGELFF.

The chain links TRBV18 to TRBJ2-3, with D possibly being TRBD2 (5 bases). The CDR3 is 15 residues long. Germline V gene data show CDR1 as KGHSH and CDR2 as LQKENI. Trimming pared 2 bases from V and 0 bases from J, leaving 9 bases between. The CDR3 region is CASSPDGESTDTQYF. CDR3 bases: TGTGCCAGCTCACCAGATGGGGAGAGCACAGATACGCAGTATTTT.

The chain carries TRBV10-3 and TRBJ2-7; the match to TRBD1 covers 7 bases. This CDR3 is built from 15 residues. Germline lookup yields CDR1 ENHRY and CDR2 SYGVKD. V lost 6 bases, J lost 2 bases, and 10 bases stayed unmatched. CDR3 sequence: CAIRGSGTVTYEQYF. CDR3 DNA sequence: TGTGCCATCAGAGGCTCCGGGACAGTAACCTACGAGCAGTACTTC.